The text below deals with one T cell receptor (beta chain). Its antigen remains unidentified. No base quality information exists; no much larger clone differs at one position. This record comes from a study of blood T cell repertoires in COVID-19 (dated by TCRdb to the early 2020s). Background for the entire study: Samples covering the acute and convalescent phases of COVID-19 were provided by collaborators in the United States, Italy and Spain. The prospective study material was composed of cDNA or gDNA derived from T cells, B-cell-depleted T cells, or PBMCs. The dataset comprised deeply sampled blood TCRbeta repertoires from subjects exposed to, actively infected with, or recovered from COVID-19. The repertoires were released in a freely available public database meant as a resource for research on the immune response to SARS-CoV-2. Samples were obtained from the ongoing ImmuneRACE study (first 160 participants) and from 1,254 subjects provided by 6 global collaborators. The sample metadata nearly always contained a de-identified subject ID, COVID-19 status, age in years and sex. Where HLA class I and class II types were available, the types were taken from metadata supplied by the sample provider, not from assay-based typing. Findings and caveats that apply to the study as a whole: The quantity of clinical and demographic metadata differed by source and by participant and was supplied without curation.

Each collaborating institution followed its own protocols to collect whole blood in K2EDTA tubes. For TCRbeta analysis, collaborator samples were shipped as frozen whole blood, as isolated PBMCs, or as DNA extracted from either sample type. The CDR3 runs 16 residues from the cysteine to the phenylalanine. The DNA shown is the 48-base CDR3, in frame from base 1. CDR1 SGHDT and CDR2 YYEEEE were looked up in the germline V gene. After removal of 4 bases from V and 3 bases from J, the junction retains 9 bases not matched to a gene. TCRbeta CDR3 regions were amplified from genomic DNA by means of the immunoSEQ Assay, a bias-controlled multiplex PCR. The authors' pipeline ran thus. The number of nucleated cells in each sample was estimated from the amplification of reference gene primers within the assay. To quantify the absolute abundance of each unique TCRbeta CDR3 rearrangement, sequence reads were collapsed and filtered. For each sample, productive Simpson clonality was calculated as the square root of Simpson's diversity index across productive rearrangements. This is the immuneACCESS table as TCRdb keeps it, with only in-frame sequences that have V and J called. A part of the clones is gone; compared with another copy, unresolved V genes explain less than half, and the rest is unexplained. V, J and clone size were drawn from that table, and D and trimming were deduced from the DNA. In this sample the table shows 95,000 to 110,000 clones, 87% of which occur a single time. More than 14% of the sample rests with the top ten.

Input material: peripheral blood. Recombination joined TRBV5-6 with TRBJ2-7, with 11 middle bases fitting TRBD1. This sequence was found in a man aged 50-59 years with acute or convalescent COVID-19. The nucleotide sequence reads as follows: TGTGCCAGCAGCCTCGGGACAGGGGGTTGGGGCTACGAGCAGTACTTC. Translation gives CASSLGTGGWGYEQYF.